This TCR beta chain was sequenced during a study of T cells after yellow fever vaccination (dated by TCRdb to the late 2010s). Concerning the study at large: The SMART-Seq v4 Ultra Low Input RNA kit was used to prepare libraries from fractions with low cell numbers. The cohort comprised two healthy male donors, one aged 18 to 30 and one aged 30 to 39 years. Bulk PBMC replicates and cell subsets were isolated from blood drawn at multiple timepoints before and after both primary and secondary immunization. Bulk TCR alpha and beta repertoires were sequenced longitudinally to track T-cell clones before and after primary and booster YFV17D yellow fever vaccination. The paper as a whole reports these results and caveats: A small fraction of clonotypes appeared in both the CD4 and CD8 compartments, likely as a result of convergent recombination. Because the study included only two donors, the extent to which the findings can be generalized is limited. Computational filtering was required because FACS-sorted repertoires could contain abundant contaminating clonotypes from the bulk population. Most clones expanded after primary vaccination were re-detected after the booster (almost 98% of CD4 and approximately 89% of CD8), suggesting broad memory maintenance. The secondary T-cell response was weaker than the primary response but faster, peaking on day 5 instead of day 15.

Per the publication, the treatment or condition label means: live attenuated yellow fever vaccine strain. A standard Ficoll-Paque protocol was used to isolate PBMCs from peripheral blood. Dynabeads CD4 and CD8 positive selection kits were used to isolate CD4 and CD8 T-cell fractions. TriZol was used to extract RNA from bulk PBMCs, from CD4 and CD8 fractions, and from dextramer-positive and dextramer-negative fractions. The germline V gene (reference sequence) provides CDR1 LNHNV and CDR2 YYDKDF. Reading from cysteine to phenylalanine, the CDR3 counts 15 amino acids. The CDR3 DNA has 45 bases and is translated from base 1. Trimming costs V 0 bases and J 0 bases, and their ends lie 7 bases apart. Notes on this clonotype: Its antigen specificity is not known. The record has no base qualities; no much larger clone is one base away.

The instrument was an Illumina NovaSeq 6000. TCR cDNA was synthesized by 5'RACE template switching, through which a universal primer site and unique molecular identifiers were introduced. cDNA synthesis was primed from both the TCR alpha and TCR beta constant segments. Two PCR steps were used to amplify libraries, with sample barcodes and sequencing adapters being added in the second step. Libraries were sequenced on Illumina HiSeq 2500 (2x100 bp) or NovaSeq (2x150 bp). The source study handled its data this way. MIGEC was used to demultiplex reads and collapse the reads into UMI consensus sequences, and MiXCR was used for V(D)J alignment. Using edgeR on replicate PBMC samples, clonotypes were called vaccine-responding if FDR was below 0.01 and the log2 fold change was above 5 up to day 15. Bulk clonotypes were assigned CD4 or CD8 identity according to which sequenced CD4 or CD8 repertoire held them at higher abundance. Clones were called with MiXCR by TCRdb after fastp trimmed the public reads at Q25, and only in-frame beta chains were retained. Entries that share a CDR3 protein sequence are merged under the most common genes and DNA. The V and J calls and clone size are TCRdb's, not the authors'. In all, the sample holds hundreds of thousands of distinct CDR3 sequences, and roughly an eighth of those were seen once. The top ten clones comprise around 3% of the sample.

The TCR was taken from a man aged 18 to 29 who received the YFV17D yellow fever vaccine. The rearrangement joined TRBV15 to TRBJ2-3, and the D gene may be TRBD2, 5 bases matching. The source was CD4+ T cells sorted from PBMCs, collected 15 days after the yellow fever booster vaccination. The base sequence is TGTGCCACCAGCAGAGATCGGGGTAGCACAGATACGCAGTATTTT. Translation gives CATSRDRGSTDTQYF.